Listed here are 32 T cell receptor beta chains from one sample, sequenced in a study of cytomegalovirus exposure and HLA in healthy donors. PCR amplification relied on 60 Vbeta primers (plus 13 Jbeta primers). TCRdb's copy holds only in-frame clones and misses some; the assay was immunoSEQ multiplex PCR. The sample consists of about 140,000 clones, 79% of them appearing once. Material: PBMCs. These TCRs come from a man aged 18 to 30 in good health and CMV-seronegative.

The chain employs TRBV5-1 and TRBJ1-3; no firm D call. V shed 4 bases and J shed 1 base, with 9 bases lying between them. The CDR3 spans 14 residues. Germline V gene data show CDR1 as SGHRS and CDR2 as YFSETQ. CDR3 protein: CASSPVLSGNTIYF. CDR3 DNA sequence: TGCGCCAGCAGCCCAGTCCTGTCTGGAAACACCATATATTTT.

This sequence joins TRBV19 and TRBJ2-7; 7 bases line up with TRBD1. This CDR3 region has 13 residues. CDR1 is LNHDA, CDR2 SQIVND, per germline (reference sequence). After removal of 6 bases from V and 2 bases from J, the junction contained 4 bases not matched to a gene. CDR3: CASSPGTAYEQYF. The CDR3 DNA follows: TGTGCCAGTAGCCCCGGGACAGCCTACGAGCAGTACTTC.

V gene TRBV7-9 combines with J gene TRBJ2-7; TRBD2 matches 7 bases. Germline lookup yields CDR1 SEHNR and CDR2 FQNEAQ (reference sequence). This CDR3 region has 16 residues. J gave up 3 bases and V 5 bases, and 13 bases lay outside the gene matches. For the CDR3, the DNA is TGTGCCAGCAGCAGTTCAGGCGGGGGTTCGTTCTACGAGCAGTACTTC. Protein product: CASSSSGGGSFYEQYF. The variable domain in full, completed from reference TRBV7-9 and TRBJ2-7, reads DTGVSQNPRHKITKRGQNVTFRCDPISEHNRLYWYRQTLGQGPEFLTYFQNEAQLEKSRLLSDRFSAERPKGSFSTLEIQRTEQGDSAMYLCASSSSGGGSFYEQYFGPGTRLTVT.

V usage is TRBV19 and J usage is TRBJ2-1; perhaps TRBD2 as D (8 bases). With 4 bases removed from V and 7 bases from J, the gap between germline ends came to 20 bases. This CDR3 is 16 amino acids long. CDR1 is LNHDA, CDR2 SQIVND, per germline (reference sequence). The CDR3 spells CASSTYRGAGVNEQFF. The DNA of the CDR3 is TGTGCCAGTAGTACATACAGGGGAGCGGGGGTGAATGAGCAGTTCTTC.

This clone was observed a handful of times. The chain is built from TRBV4-3 and TRBJ1-2, with 7 positions matching TRBD1. Germline assignment: CDR1 LGHNA and CDR2 YSLEER. With 0 bases clipped from V and 1 base from J, the junction kept 5 bases outside the gene matches. This CDR3 comprises 16 residues. DNA of the CDR3: TGCGCCAGCAGCCAAGATTGGGGACAGCGTAACTATGGCTACACCTTC. This gives the protein CASSQDWGQRNYGYTF.

This chain joins TRBV29-1 and TRBJ1-2, with 8 bases fitting TRBD1. CDR1 is SQVTM and CDR2 is ANQGSEA in the germline V gene. The CDR3 spans 13 residues. The ends lost 6 bases at V and 3 bases at J; junction bases unmatched: 6. In nucleotides, the CDR3 is TGCAGCGTGTGGACAGGGACTCACTATGGCTACACCTTC. Translation gives CSVWTGTHYGYTF.

This clone was seen a single time. This chain uses TRBV5-1 with TRBJ2-5; TRBD1 is a possible D gene (5 bases). Trimming removed 3 bases at V and 0 bases at J, with 12 bases between. The CDR3 consists of 15 residues. Per the germline V gene, CDR1 is SGHRS and CDR2 is YFSETQ. The CDR3 sequence is CASSSAGRYQETQYF. The CDR3 nucleotides read TGCGCCAGCAGCTCAGCAGGGCGGTACCAAGAGACCCAGTACTTC.

This clone was detected a few times. This chain joins TRBV30 and TRBJ1-5, with TRBD1 identical over 11 bases. CDR1 and CDR2 (germline): GTSNPN, SVGIG (reference sequence). This CDR3 has 14 amino acids. V lost 3 bases to trimming and J lost 6 bases; unmatched junction nucleotides: 4. This chain's CDR3 is CAWRGQGVSQPQHF. The CDR3 DNA reads TGTGCCTGGAGGGGACAGGGGGTCAGTCAGCCCCAGCATTTT.

This clone has just one count. The V call is TRBV7-2, the J call TRBJ1-1, with TRBD1 identical over 8 bases. Losses at the gene ends were 1 base for V and 4 bases for J; bases not matched to a gene: 5. The CDR3 totals 15 residues. Germline CDR1 SGHTA, CDR2 FQGNSA. For the CDR3, the DNA is TGTGCCAGCAGCTTAGGCAGGGGGCTCGGCACTGAAGCTTTCTTT. Translation: CASSLGRGLGTEAFF.

The chain uses TRBV7-9 and TRBJ2-7, with TRBD1 matching 8 bases. The germline V gene encodes CDR1 SEHNR and CDR2 FQNEAQ (reference sequence). V was clipped by 4 bases and J by 1 base; unmatched bases: 6. This CDR3 comprises 15 residues. The CDR3 region has the DNA TGTGCCAGCAGCTCCCCTGGACAGGGTTCCTACGAGCAGTACTTC. This gives the protein CASSSPGQGSYEQYF.

In its sample, this clone was seen a few times. In nucleotides, the CDR3 is TGTGCCAGCAGCTTGGGTCCCCAGGAAAACACCATATATTTT. It translates to CASSLGPQENTIYF. The chain combines TRBV5-6 with TRBJ1-3; D is undetermined. V gave up 0 bases and J gave up 6 bases, with 10 bases separating them. Germline loops: CDR1 SGHDT, CDR2 YYEEEE. This CDR3 is 14 amino acids long.

CDR3 loop: CASSLLVQGRTEAFF. The CDR3 DNA is TGTGCCAGCAGCTTACTTGTTCAGGGAAGGACTGAAGCTTTCTTT. V usage is TRBV11-1 and J usage is TRBJ1-1, with a tentative D call TRBD1 (5 bases). Per germline, CDR1 SGHAT and CDR2 FQDESV (reference sequence). The CDR3 covers 15 residues. The V end was cut by 2 bases, the J end by 5 bases, with 15 bases between.

CDR3 loop: CASSILSAGSQETQYF. The DNA of the CDR3 is TGTGCCAGTAGTATACTGTCGGCCGGGAGCCAAGAGACCCAGTACTTC. This chain links TRBV19 with TRBJ2-5; D is possibly TRBD2 (6 bases). V lost 2 bases to trimming and J lost 1 base, with 14 bases between them. Germline V gene data show CDR1 as LNHDA and CDR2 as SQIVND (reference sequence). There are 16 residues in the CDR3.

The V call is TRBV30, the J call TRBJ2-5; the D gene is possibly TRBD1 (5 bases). In germline, CDR1 is GTSNPN, CDR2 SVGIG (reference sequence). V was cut by 0 bases and J by 1 base, with 9 bases left in between. CDR3 length: 14 amino acids. CDR3 region: CAWSVDRGQETQYF. The CDR3 region has the DNA TGTGCCTGGAGTGTGGATAGGGGCCAAGAGACCCAGTACTTC.

This clone was found once. The V and J genes are TRBV30 and TRBJ1-2; TRBD1 is a possible D gene (5 bases). The CDR3 runs to 13 residues. The ends were cut back, 3 bases at V and 3 bases at J, with 11 bases in the middle. CDR1 is GTSNPN, CDR2 SVGIG, per germline (reference sequence). The chain's CDR3 is CAWRWSQDYGYTF. In DNA, the CDR3 is TGTGCCTGGAGGTGGTCACAGGACTATGGCTACACCTTC.

The chain combines TRBV5-1 with TRBJ1-1; 11 bases match TRBD1. In germline, CDR1 is SGHRS, CDR2 YFSETQ. The CDR3 is 17 residues long. Germline trimming cut 6 bases from V and 1 base from J; bases unmatched to any gene: 11. The CDR3 spells CASTGAGQGAWNTEAFF. CDR3 sequence (DNA): TGCGCCAGCACCGGCGCCGGACAGGGGGCCTGGAACACTGAAGCTTTCTTT.

In its sample, this clone was seen a few times. The CDR3 coding sequence is TGTGCCAGCAGTTTTCCCGCAGGGCGGATTTCACCCCTCCACTTT. Translated, it gives CASSFPAGRISPLHF. This chain connects TRBV6-6 to TRBJ1-6; D may be TRBD1 (5 bases). Germline V gene sequence: CDR1 MNHNY, CDR2 SVGAGI (reference sequence). V was pared by 4 bases and J by 9 bases, with 16 bases between. This CDR3 is 15 amino acids long.

CDR3 sequence: CASSPTVQSSYEQYF. The CDR3, as DNA: TGTGCCAGCAGCCCTACAGTCCAGAGCTCCTACGAGCAGTACTTC. The rearrangement uses TRBV7-2 and TRBJ2-7, with unresolved D. The CDR3 covers 15 residues. With 5 bases removed from V and 0 bases from J, the gap between germline ends came to 14 bases. Germline lookup yields CDR1 SGHTA and CDR2 FQGNSA.

The chain couples TRBV5-8 to TRBJ1-5; 9 positions match TRBD1. The junction had 11 bases not matched to a gene; V was cut back by 9 bases and J by 7 bases. Germline V CDR1 and CDR2: SGHTS, YDEGEE. The CDR3 totals 14 residues. The DNA of the CDR3 is TGTGCCATAGGGACAGGGTCCTTCGGGCAGCCCCAGCATTTT. Protein: CAIGTGSFGQPQHF. The entire variable domain, with the rest obtained from reference TRBV5-8 and TRBJ1-5, is as follows: EAGVTQSPTHLIKTRGQQATLRCSPISGHTSVYWYQQALGLGLQFLLWYDEGEERNRGNFPPRFSGRQFPNYSSELNVNALELEDSALYLCAIGTGSFGQPQHFGDGTRLSIL.

The chain recombines TRBV7-9 with TRBJ2-5; D unresolved. This CDR3 is 14 amino acids long. In germline, CDR1 is SEHNR, CDR2 FQNEAQ (reference sequence). V lost 6 bases to trimming and J lost 0 bases, with 11 bases between them. The CDR3 here is CASRMTEYQETQYF. The DNA of the CDR3 is TGTGCCAGCAGGATGACTGAGTACCAAGAGACCCAGTACTTC.

In this sample, this clone turned up a few times. This chain uses TRBV2 with TRBJ1-1; unclear D gene. The CDR3 length is 14 residues. Germline CDR1 and CDR2: SNHLY and FYNNEI. V was shortened by 4 bases and J by 1 base, with 10 bases between the two germline ends. The CDR3 sequence is CASSVPGKNTEAFF. The CDR3 region has the DNA TGTGCCAGCAGTGTTCCGGGAAAGAACACTGAAGCTTTCTTT.

Of note for this clone: One junction end does not reproduce the germline sequence, and a read error may be involved. This sequence joins TRBV7-9 and TRBJ1-2, with 7 positions matching TRBD1. Germline V gives CDR1 SEHNR, CDR2 FQNEAQ (reference sequence). The CDR3 covers 18 residues. This CDR3 reads CSSSLQTLQLRGHRGYTF. DNA for the CDR3: TGTTCCAGCAGCTTACAGACCTTACAGCTGAGGGGGCACCGTGGCTACACCTTC.

This chain links TRBV7-2 with TRBJ2-2; weak D call: TRBD1 (6 bases). The germline gives CDR1 SGHTA, CDR2 FQGNSA. Trimming removed 5 bases at V and 4 bases at J, with 14 bases between. CDR3 size: 15 residues. The CDR3 DNA reads as TGTGCCAGCAGCCCAGTGGGCAGGGGCACCGGGGAGCTGTTTTTT. This sequence encodes CASSPVGRGTGELFF. Full variable domain (rest looked up from reference TRBV7-2 and TRBJ2-2): GAGVSQSPSNKVTEKGKDVELRCDPISGHTALYWYRQSLGQGLEFLIYFQGNSAPDKSGLPSDRFSAERTGGSVSTLTIQRTQQEDSAVYLCASSPVGRGTGELFFGEGSRLTVL.

Only one count was recorded for this clone. The chain links TRBV4-3 to TRBJ2-5; D not resolved. V gave up 0 bases and J gave up 3 bases, with 5 bases separating them. The CDR3 totals 13 residues. CDR1 and CDR2 from the germline V gene are LGHNA and YSLEER. CDR3 DNA: TGCGCCAGCAGCCAAGAGCAGGAAGAGACCCAGTACTTC. Translated: CASSQEQEETQYF.

The chain carries TRBV29-1 and TRBJ2-5; D gene uncertain. This CDR3 has 13 residues. Trimming removed 3 bases from V and 5 bases from J, with 13 bases in between. Per germline, CDR1 SQVTM and CDR2 ANQGSEA. CDR3: CSVEFAVGETQYF. CDR3 sequence (DNA): TGCAGCGTTGAGTTTGCGGTCGGGGAGACCCAGTACTTC.

The chain couples TRBV6-6 to TRBJ2-2; 7 bases are a match to TRBD2. Unmatched junction bases numbered 1, after V lost 3 bases and J lost 3 bases. The CDR3 runs to 14 residues. Germline CDR1 is MNHNY and CDR2 is SVGAGI (reference sequence). The CDR3 loop reads CASSYAGDTGELFF. CDR3 DNA sequence: TGTGCCAGCAGTTATGCGGGGGACACCGGGGAGCTGTTTTTT.

V and J are TRBV15 and TRBJ2-1; 10 bases line up with TRBD1. This CDR3 is 15 amino acids long. CDR1 and CDR2 from the germline V gene are LNHNV and YYDKDF (reference sequence). V lost 3 bases and J lost 5; bases outside the gene matches: 4. CDR3 coding DNA: TGTGCCACCAGCAGCCGGGACAGGGGTAACAATGAGCAGTTCTTC. It translates to CATSSRDRGNNEQFF. Full variable domain (rest looked up from reference TRBV15 and TRBJ2-1): DAMVIQNPRYQVTQFGKPVTLSCSQTLNHNVMYWYQQKSSQAPKLLFHYYDKDFNNEADTPDNFQSRRPNTSFCFLDIRSPGLGDTAMYLCATSSRDRGNNEQFFGPGTRLTVL.

This clone was seen once. The sample contains more than one DNA sequence encoding this CDR3. The chain employs TRBV19 and TRBJ1-2, with D tentatively TRBD1 (6 bases). This CDR3 has 13 residues. Germline V CDR1 and CDR2: LNHDA, SQIVND (reference sequence). The ends were cut back, 6 bases at V and 0 bases at J, with 8 bases in the middle. CDR3 sequence: CASSDRPNYGYTF. The CDR3 DNA reads as TGTGCCAGTAGCGACAGGCCTAACTATGGCTACACCTTC.

The CDR3 loop is CASSNDRSNQPQHF. CDR3 in DNA: TGTGCCAGCAGCAATGACAGGAGTAATCAGCCCCAGCATTTT. The chain carries TRBV21-1 and TRBJ1-5; the D segment call TRBD1 is taken from the table without a DNA check. TRBV21-1 is assigned pseudogene status. The CDR3 covers 14 residues.

CDR3 sequence reads: CASRIRGTYEQYF. The CDR3 nucleotides read TGTGCCAGCAGGATCCGGGGTACCTACGAGCAGTACTTC. This sequence joins TRBV13 and TRBJ2-7; perhaps TRBD2 as D (5 bases). There are 13 residues in the CDR3. Trimming stripped 6 bases from V and 2 bases from J, with 11 bases between. CDR1 PRHDT and CDR2 FYEKMQ come from the germline V gene (reference sequence).

This clone was seen a handful of times. V gene TRBV25-1 combines with J gene TRBJ1-2, with 8 bases aligning to TRBD1. J was trimmed by 4 bases and V by 8 bases; bases with no gene match: 9. Germline CDR1 is MGHDK and CDR2 is SYGVNS. The CDR3 spans 14 residues. CDR3 in amino acids: CASSGQGDRYGYTF. As DNA, the CDR3 is TGTGCCAGCTCTGGACAGGGCGATCGCTATGGCTACACCTTC.

This chain links TRBV9 with TRBJ2-2; 7 bases fit TRBD1. V dropped 0 bases and J dropped 0; count of bases not matched to a gene: 5. This CDR3 is built from 17 residues. The germline V gene encodes CDR1 SGDLS and CDR2 YYNGEE. In DNA, the CDR3 is TGTGCCAGCAGCGTAGAGGCAGACAGGGCGAACACCGGGGAGCTGTTTTTT. Encoded protein: CASSVEADRANTGELFF.